Given below is one TCR beta chain in context. Its specific antigen is unknown. Per-base quality was not reported, and no clone a single base away is much larger than it. This sample was included in a study of OX40 agonist ivuxolimab in advanced cancers. About the investigation overall: Ivuxolimab, which targeted the costimulatory receptor OX40 (CD134), was an agonistic, fully human IgG2 monoclonal antibody. Intravenous ivuxolimab was administered to patients every 2 weeks at six dose levels: 0.01, 0.1, 0.3, 1.5, 3 and 10 mg/kg. Of the approximately 50 dose-escalation patients, hepatocellular carcinoma was present in approximately 20, melanoma in approximately 15, renal cell carcinoma in 9 and head and neck cancer in 9. In the dose-escalation cohort, 82.7% of patients were male, and the mean age was 60 years with a range of about 20 to 80. Prior anti-PD-1, anti-PD-L1 or anti-CTLA-4 therapy was permitted, and 40% to 50% of dose-escalation patients had received checkpoint inhibitors. Partial responses occurred in three dose-escalation patients, of whom one had hepatocellular carcinoma and two had cutaneous melanoma. The purpose of peripheral TCRbeta sequencing was to test whether ivuxolimab changed TCR sequence diversity and led to clonal T-cell expansion. The paper covers the monotherapy dose-escalation part of the phase I ivuxolimab trial, which included N ≈ 54 patients.

Compared with germline, V lacks 5 bases and J lacks 0 bases; bases without a gene match: 7. The germline V gene (reference sequence) sets CDR1 to SEHNR and CDR2 to FQNEAQ. Counted from cysteine to phenylalanine, this CDR3 has 16 amino acids. Just CDR3 DNA is preserved here, 48 bases in frame from base 1. What the study reported, not specific to this receptor: The antigen specificity of the clonally expanded peripheral T cells was not determined. Low levels of normalized T-cell clonal expansion were also seen in some patients who did not respond. In partial responders in the 0.1-3.0 mg/kg groups, normalized peripheral clonal expansion was found to be among the lowest, especially among CD8+ T cells. After ivuxolimab, expanded clones were on average more numerous among CD8+ T cells than among CD4+ T cells. At doses of 0.1 to 3.0 mg/kg, clonal expansion of both CD4+ and CD8+ blood T cells was observed from baseline to week 6.

For sequencing of the TCRbeta CDR3 region, genomic DNA was extracted from the sorted cells. The immunoSEQ Assay was used to sequence the TCRbeta CDR3 regions. Imported from immuneACCESS, the table was reduced by TCRdb to in-frame sequences with V and J called. These copies leave out some clones; in studies compared against another copy, an unresolved V gene accounts for under half, and the cause of the remainder is not known. The table for this sample lists more than 50,000 clones; about 83% of them were counted only once. The top ten clonotypes cover approximately 4.5% of the sample. Patients with a history of autoimmune disease or receiving systemic immunosuppression were excluded from the trial. In every dose cohort, peripheral blood was drawn for TCR sequencing at baseline, cycle 4 day 1, and cycle 7 day 1. The samples were taken from a phase I, first-in-human, multicenter, open-label dose-escalation trial of ivuxolimab. The trial enrolled adults with locally advanced or metastatic head and neck squamous cell, hepatocellular, melanoma or renal cell carcinoma. Before TCR sequencing, CD4+ T cells and CD8+ T cells were sorted from peripheral blood as separate populations.

This sequence was found in an adult with an advanced solid tumor such as melanoma, head and neck, liver or kidney cancer. Sequenced here: CD4+ or CD8+ T cells sorted from blood, sampled in a trial of the OX40 agonist ivuxolimab. The sequence links TRBV7-9 to TRBJ2-7; TRBD2 fits 10 bases in the junction. The CDR3 amino acid sequence is: CASSPVTSGRSYEQYF. The sequenced DNA: TGTGCCAGCAGCCCCGTGACTAGCGGGCGCTCCTACGAGCAGTACTTC.